At least ten counts were recorded for the clone carrying this T cell receptor (beta chain). Its antigen is unidentified. This entry is derived from a study of T cells in Graves' hyperthyroidism and ophthalmopathy. Amplified TCR beta CDR3 regions derived from RNA transcripts. When the TCR CDR3 underwent first-round RT-PCR, the HTBI primer set was used. TCRdb fed the multiplex PCR reads into MiXCR, producing one record per CDR3 protein. The data contain 500,000 to 800,000 distinct CDR3 sequences, 45% of them singletons. Findings and limits, study-wide: Median prediction lead before ophthalmopathy onset was 6.5 months with the model. A model built on 13 V-J features separated ophthalmopathy from stable hyperthyroidism. Blood shared most expanded thyroid clonotypes above 0.001.

There are 14 residues in the CDR3. Germline V gene sequence: CDR1 MGHDK, CDR2 SYGVNS. The ends were cut back, 3 bases at V and 6 bases at J, with 14 bases in the middle. The sequencing sample was made of peripheral blood or thyroid tissue (not recorded which). The chain combines TRBV25-1 with TRBJ1-2; TRBD1 might be the D (6 bases). The source of this sequence is an adult man with Graves' disease, either hyperthyroidism or ophthalmopathy (not recorded which). Here the CDR3 reads CASSDPLDSHGYTF. DNA of the CDR3: TGTGCCAGCAGTGACCCATTGGACAGTCATGGCTACACCTTC.